These T cell receptor beta chains were read from a single sample in a study of blood T cell repertoires in COVID-19. Sequencing was performed with immunoSEQ multiplex PCR; in TCRdb, only in-frame clones are kept and a portion is missing. In the table there are about 300,000 clones, more than 85% of which are singletons. Specimen: peripheral blood. All receptors derive from a woman aged 25-40 years with COVID-19, enrolled during active disease. Both conserved end residues are part of each CDR3. A D gene is named only where the DNA matches it firmly.

V,length,J,D,CDR3
TRBV30,16,TRBJ1-5,.,CAWTPNPGLGNQPQHF
TRBV25-1,13,TRBJ2-7,.,CASSELTSYEQYF
TRBV19,14,TRBJ1-2,.,CASSTVQGNYGYTF
TRBV19,15,TRBJ1-5,.,CASSIQGHSNQPQHF
TRBV19,14,TRBJ1-5,.,CASSMGQGNQPQHF
TRBV5-1,15,TRBJ2-3,TRBD2,CASSLAAGAVATQYF
TRBV5-5,13,TRBJ1-6,TRBD1,CASSWDSNSPLHF
TRBV12-3/TRBV12-4,13,TRBJ2-1,.,CASSPIADHEQFF
TRBV11-3,18,TRBJ1-3,TRBD1,CASSWDRERVFSGNTIYF
TRBV5-5,15,TRBJ2-4,TRBD1,CASSFTLGQPNIQYF
TRBV10-1,17,TRBJ2-3,TRBD2,CASSETRTSSPLDTQYF
TRBV30,15,TRBJ1-4,TRBD1,CAWSVGSEGAGKLFF
TRBV19,14,TRBJ1-1,TRBD1,CASSERGLNTEAFF
TRBV15,14,TRBJ2-7,.,CATSRLDPTYEQYF
TRBV3-1/TRBV3-2,15,TRBJ2-1,.,CASSQEGGPYNEQFF
TRBV5-1,15,TRBJ2-7,TRBD2,CASSLGLAGSYEQYF
TRBV7-9,14,TRBJ2-1,TRBD2,CASSSSGGNNEQFF
TRBV2,14,TRBJ1-3,.,CASSGTFSGNTIYF
TRBV30,19,TRBJ1-2,TRBD1,CAGDGVGVRRTGESYGYTF
TRBV4-1,17,TRBJ1-3,.,CASSQDQRGGSGNTIYF
TRBV30,14,TRBJ2-7,TRBD2,CAWTLGGELYEQYF
TRBV12-5,14,TRBJ1-3,.,CASGGQPIGNTIYF
TRBV2,14,TRBJ1-1,TRBD1,CASSRTGGRTEAFF
TRBV10-1,15,TRBJ2-3,TRBD2,CASSATSGTTDTQYF
TRBV27,13,TRBJ2-7,.,CASSPGTGGEQYF
TRBV5-4,15,TRBJ2-1,.,CASSLEQGLWNEQFF
TRBV6-6,14,TRBJ2-5,TRBD1,CASSQGQGGETQYF
TRBV3-1/TRBV3-2,14,TRBJ2-3,.,CASSQVLASDTQYF
TRBV7-3,17,TRBJ2-3,TRBD2,CASSVQSGGRSTDTQYF
TRBV19,15,TRBJ2-2,TRBD2,CASSPLAGVTGELFF
TRBV24-1,16,TRBJ2-2,TRBD1,CATSDTGGGSTGELFF
TRBV9,14,TRBJ2-7,TRBD1,CASSVGDRGYEQYF
TRBV27,14,TRBJ1-2,.,CASSPETANYGYTF
TRBV21-1,15,TRBJ1-1,.,CASSPLLSLNTEAFF
TRBV28,14,TRBJ2-7,TRBD2,CASSRTSGVYEQYF
TRBV15,16,TRBJ1-5,.,CATSRDLVQFNQPQHF
TRBV5-1,14,TRBJ1-5,TRBD1,CASSAGQGNQPQHF
TRBV6-5,15,TRBJ1-6,TRBD1,CASSYSGQGYSPLHF
TRBV5-6,18,TRBJ1-6,TRBD1,CASSLGALPGQGSSPLHF
TRBV3-1/TRBV3-2,15,TRBJ2-3,.,CASSQAPSPTDTQYF
TRBV29-1,14,TRBJ1-3,.,CSVEQGSSGNTIYF
TRBV20-1,11,TRBJ2-7,.,CSARDFYEQYF
TRBV11-2,11,TRBJ2-7,.,CASSLVDEQYF
TRBV25-1,14,TRBJ1-2,.,CASSEYEGGAGYTF
TRBV11-2,15,TRBJ2-1,.,CASSLGASGVYEQFF
TRBV11-3,15,TRBJ2-7,.,CASSLDIASSYEQYF
TRBV27,17,TRBJ2-3,TRBD2,CASSLLPGLQSTDTQYF
TRBV4-2,16,TRBJ1-1,TRBD1,CASSQDRTGGWTEAFF
TRBV28,15,TRBJ1-1,.,CASSPYMGGRTEAFF
TRBV10-3,15,TRBJ1-5,.,CAISDRAGSNQPQHF
TRBV14,15,TRBJ2-7,TRBD1,CASSQDLDRVYEQYF
TRBV28,12,TRBJ1-1,.,CASTGVGAEAFF
TRBV6-1,16,TRBJ1-1,TRBD1,CASREYGTGPRFEAFF
TRBV19,12,TRBJ1-1,.,CASMVGQTRAFF
TRBV18,14,TRBJ1-6,TRBD1,CASSTTGENSPLHF
TRBV24-1,14,TRBJ2-5,.,CATASPGKQETQYF
TRBV6-7,15,TRBJ1-5,TRBD1,CASSSLTGGPQPQHF
TRBV10-3,13,TRBJ1-2,.,CAISEGQGGGYTF
TRBV29-1,13,TRBJ2-3,TRBD1,CSLKIGTGDTQYF